This TCR beta chain originates from a study of blood T cell repertoires in COVID-19. Trimming removed 5 bases from V and 12 bases from J, with 16 bases in between. The CDR3 extends over 12 amino acids. Germline V gene sequence: CDR1 MGHDK, CDR2 SYGVNS. Study processing details: Estimation of nucleated cell counts relied on the amplification of reference gene primers. Sequencing used immunoSEQ multiplex PCR; TCRdb keeps in-frame clones, though not all of them. The V and J calls and clone size were taken over from that table, and D and trimming were inferred from the DNA. This table has 300,000 to 400,000 clones, around 91% appearing once. Self-reported history from a screening survey and questionnaire set each donor's cohort.

The gene calls are TRBV25-1 and TRBJ1-1; D unclear. This sequence originates from a man aged 18 to 30 who had recovered from COVID-19. What was sequenced was PBMCs or T cells enriched from blood (not recorded which). The CDR3 region is CASSNPAGLSFF. CDR3 nucleotide sequence: TGTGCCAGCAGTAATCCAGCAGGACTCTCTTTCTTT. The whole variable domain, remainder taken from reference TRBV25-1 and TRBJ1-1, is EADIYQTPRYLVIGTGKKITLECSQTMGHDKMYWYQQDPGMELHLIHYSYGVNSTEKGDLSSESTVSRIRTEHFPLTLESARPSHTSQYLCASSNPAGLSFFGQGTRLTVV.